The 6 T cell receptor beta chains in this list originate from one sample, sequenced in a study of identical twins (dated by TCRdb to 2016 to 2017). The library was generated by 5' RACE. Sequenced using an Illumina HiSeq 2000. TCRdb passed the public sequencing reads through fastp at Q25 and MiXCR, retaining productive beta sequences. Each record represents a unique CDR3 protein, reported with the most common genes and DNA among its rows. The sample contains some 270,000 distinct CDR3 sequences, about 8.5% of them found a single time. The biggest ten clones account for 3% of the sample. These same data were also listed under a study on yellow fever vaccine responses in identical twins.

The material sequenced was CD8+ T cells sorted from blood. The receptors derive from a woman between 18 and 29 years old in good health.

In nucleotides, the CDR3 is TGTGCCACCAGCACGAGCAGGGAAGATTATGGCTACACCTTC. Residues: CATSTSREDYGYTF. This chain connects TRBV15 to TRBJ1-2; possibly TRBD1 for D (5 bases). V lost 4 bases, J lost 5 bases, and 14 bases lay in between. Per germline, CDR1 LNHNV and CDR2 YYDKDF (reference sequence). This CDR3 comprises 14 residues.

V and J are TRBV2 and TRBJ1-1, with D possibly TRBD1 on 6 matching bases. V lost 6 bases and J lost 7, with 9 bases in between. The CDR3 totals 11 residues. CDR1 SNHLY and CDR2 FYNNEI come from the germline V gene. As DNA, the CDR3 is TGTGCCAGCAGGACGGACAGTGAAGCTTTCTTT. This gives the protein CASRTDSEAFF.

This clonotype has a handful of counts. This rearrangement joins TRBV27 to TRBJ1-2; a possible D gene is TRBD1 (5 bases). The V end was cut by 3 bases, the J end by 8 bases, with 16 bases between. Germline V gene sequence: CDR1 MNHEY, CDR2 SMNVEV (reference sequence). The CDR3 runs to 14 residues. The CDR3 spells CASSFRQGHSGYTF. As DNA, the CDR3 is TGTGCCAGCAGTTTTAGGCAGGGTCATTCCGGCTACACCTTC.

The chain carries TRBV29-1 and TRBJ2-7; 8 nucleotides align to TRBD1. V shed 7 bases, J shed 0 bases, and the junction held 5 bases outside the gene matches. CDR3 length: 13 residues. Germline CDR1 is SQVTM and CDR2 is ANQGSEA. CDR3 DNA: TGCAGCGCCCGACAGGGGCACTCCTACGAGCAGTACTTC. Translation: CSARQGHSYEQYF.

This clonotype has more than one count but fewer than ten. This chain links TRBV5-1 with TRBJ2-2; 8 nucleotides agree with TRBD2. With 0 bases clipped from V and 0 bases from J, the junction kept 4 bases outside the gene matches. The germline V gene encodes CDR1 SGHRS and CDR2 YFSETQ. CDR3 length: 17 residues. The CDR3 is CASSLGPAGANTGELFF. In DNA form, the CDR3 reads TGCGCCAGCAGCTTGGGGCCAGCGGGGGCGAACACCGGGGAGCTGTTTTTT.

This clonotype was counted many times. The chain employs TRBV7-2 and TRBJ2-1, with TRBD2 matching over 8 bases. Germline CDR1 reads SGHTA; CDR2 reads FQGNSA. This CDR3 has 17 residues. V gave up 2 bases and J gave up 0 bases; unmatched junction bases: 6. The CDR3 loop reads CASSLSSGWSSYNEQFF. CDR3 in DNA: TGTGCCAGCAGCTTATCTAGCGGGTGGAGCTCCTACAATGAGCAGTTCTTC.